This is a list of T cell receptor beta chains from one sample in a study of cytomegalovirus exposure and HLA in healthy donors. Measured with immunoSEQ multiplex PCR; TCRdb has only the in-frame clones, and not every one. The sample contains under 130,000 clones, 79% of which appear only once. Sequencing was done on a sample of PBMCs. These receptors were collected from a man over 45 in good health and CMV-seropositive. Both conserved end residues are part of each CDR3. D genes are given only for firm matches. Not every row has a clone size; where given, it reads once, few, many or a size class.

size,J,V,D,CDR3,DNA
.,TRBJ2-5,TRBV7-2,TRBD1,CASSSGGLSQETQYF,TGTGCCAGCAGCTCAGGGGGTTTATCCCAAGAGACCCAGTACTTC
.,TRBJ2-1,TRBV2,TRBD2,CASSPQSGRASGEQFF,TGTGCCAGCAGTCCCCAAAGCGGGAGGGCCTCAGGTGAGCAGTTCTTC
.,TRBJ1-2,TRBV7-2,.,CASRPYTYGYTF,TGTGCCAGCAGACCTTACACCTATGGCTACACCTTC
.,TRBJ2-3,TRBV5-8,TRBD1,CASSRTGADTQYF,TGTGCCAGCAGCCGAACAGGGGCAGATACGCAGTATTTT
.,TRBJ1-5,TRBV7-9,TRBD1,CSSSLGTGNQPQHF,TGTTCCAGCAGCTTAGGGACAGGCAATCAGCCCCAGCATTTT
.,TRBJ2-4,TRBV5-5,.,CASSLFIDFKNIQYF,TGTGCCAGCAGCTTATTTATTGACTTCAAAAACATTCAGTACTTC
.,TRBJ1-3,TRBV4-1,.,CASSQGAGGGSGNTIYF,TGCGCCAGCAGCCAAGGGGCCGGAGGAGGCTCTGGAAACACCATATATTTT
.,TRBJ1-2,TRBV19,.,CASSIDQGTVGYTF,TGTGCCAGTAGTATAGATCAGGGTACTGTTGGCTACACCTTC
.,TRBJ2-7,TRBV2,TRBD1,CASSEEGRGREQYF,TGTGCCAGCAGTGAAGAGGGCAGGGGGCGCGAGCAGTACTTC
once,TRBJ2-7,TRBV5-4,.,CASSLAYRDEQYF,TGTGCCAGCAGCTTGGCCTACAGGGACGAGCAGTACTTC
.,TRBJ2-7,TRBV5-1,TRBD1,CASSAGQGPPVEQYF,TGCGCCAGCAGCGCTGGACAGGGGCCCCCTGTGGAGCAGTACTTC
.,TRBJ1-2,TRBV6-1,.,CASSVTRSGYGYTF,TGTGCCAGCAGTGTCACCAGAAGCGGGTATGGCTACACCTTC
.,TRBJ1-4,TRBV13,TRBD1,CASSSQGVGLSSEKLFF,TGTGCCAGCAGCTCCCAGGGGGTCGGGTTGTCGAGTGAAAAACTGTTTTTT
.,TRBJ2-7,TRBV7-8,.,CASSPIDPGSSYEQYF,TGTGCCAGCAGCCCCATAGATCCCGGGAGCTCCTACGAGCAGTACTTC
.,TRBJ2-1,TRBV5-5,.,CASSFEKSGLYNEQFF,TGTGCCAGCAGCTTTGAAAAGAGCGGGTTATACAATGAGCAGTTCTTC
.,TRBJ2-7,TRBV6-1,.,CASSKGAASYEQYF,TGTGCCAGCAGCAAAGGGGCAGCCTCCTACGAGCAGTACTTC
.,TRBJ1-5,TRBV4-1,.,CASSHTTGTVGNQPQHF,TGCGCCAGCAGCCACACAACAGGGACGGTCGGCAATCAGCCCCAGCATTTT
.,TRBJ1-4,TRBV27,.,CASSPRGTNEKLFF,TGTGCCAGCAGTCCCCGAGGAACTAATGAAAAACTGTTTTTT
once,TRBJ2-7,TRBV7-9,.,CASSLGANEQYF,TGTGCCAGCAGCTTAGGAGCCAACGAGCAGTACTTC
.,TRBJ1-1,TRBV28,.,CAASGLLYTEAFF,TGTGCCGCCAGCGGGCTCCTTTACACTGAAGCTTTCTTT
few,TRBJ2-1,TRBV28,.,CASLQKNEQFF,TGTGCCAGCCTCCAGAAAAATGAGCAGTTCTTC
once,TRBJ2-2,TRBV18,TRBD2,CASSPLSGAPTGELFF,TGTGCCAGCTCACCACTCAGCGGGGCTCCCACCGGGGAGCTGTTTTTT
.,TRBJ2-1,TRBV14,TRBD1,CASSPTGTGVYNEQFF,TGTGCCAGCAGCCCAACCGGGACAGGGGTATACAATGAGCAGTTCTTC
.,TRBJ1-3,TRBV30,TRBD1,CAWTISDRATGNTIYF,TGTGCCTGGACCATTTCGGACAGGGCCACTGGAAACACCATATATTTT
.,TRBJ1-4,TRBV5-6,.,CASSLTVRSNEKLFF,TGCGCCAGCAGCTTGACAGTAAGGTCCAATGAAAAACTGTTTTTT
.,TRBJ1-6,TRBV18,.,CASSTGGGPLHF,TGTGCCAGCTCTACGGGGGGTGGACCCCTCCACTTT
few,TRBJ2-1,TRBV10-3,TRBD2,CAISQTSGSYNEQFF,TGTGCCATCAGCCAGACTAGCGGCTCCTACAATGAGCAGTTCTTC
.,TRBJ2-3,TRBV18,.,CASSEDKSTDTQYF,TGTGCCAGCTCCGAGGACAAGAGCACAGATACGCAGTATTTT
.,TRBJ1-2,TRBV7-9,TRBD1,CASRRAGGLEDYGYTF,TGTGCCAGCAGACGGGCAGGGGGTCTTGAGGACTATGGCTACACCTTC
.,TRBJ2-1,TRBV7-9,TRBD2,CASLRTSGFNEQFF,TGTGCCAGCCTTCGGACTAGCGGGTTCAATGAGCAGTTCTTC
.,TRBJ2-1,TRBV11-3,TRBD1,CASSPGDRWSTYNEQFF,TGTGCCAGCAGCCCAGGGGACAGGTGGAGCACCTACAATGAGCAGTTCTTC
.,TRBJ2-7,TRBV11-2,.,CASSRLLREQYF,TGTGCCAGCAGCCGCCTACTGAGGGAGCAGTACTTC
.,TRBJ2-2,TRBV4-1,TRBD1,CASSQDKQGATGELFF,TGCGCCAGCAGCCAAGATAAGCAGGGGGCAACCGGGGAGCTGTTTTTT
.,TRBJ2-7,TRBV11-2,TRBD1,CASSSRGTGGEQYF,TGTGCCAGCAGCTCCAGAGGGACAGGGGGCGAGCAGTACTTC
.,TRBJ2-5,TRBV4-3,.,CASSQTVPVGGALETQYF,TGCGCCAGCAGCCAAACGGTCCCAGTAGGTGGGGCCTTAGAGACCCAGTACTTC
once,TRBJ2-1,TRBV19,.,CASSPRGYNEQFF,TGTGCCAGTAGCCCTCGGGGATACAATGAGCAGTTCTTC
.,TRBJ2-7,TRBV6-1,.,CASSEARGYEQYF,TGTGCCAGCAGTGAAGCGCGAGGTTACGAGCAGTACTTC
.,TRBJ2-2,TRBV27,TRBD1,CASHDDRDTGELFF,TGTGCCAGCCACGACGACAGGGACACCGGGGAGCTGTTTTTT
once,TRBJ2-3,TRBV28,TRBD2,CASSFPLAGVSTDTQYF,TGTGCCAGCAGTTTCCCGCTAGCGGGGGTAAGCACAGATACGCAGTATTTT